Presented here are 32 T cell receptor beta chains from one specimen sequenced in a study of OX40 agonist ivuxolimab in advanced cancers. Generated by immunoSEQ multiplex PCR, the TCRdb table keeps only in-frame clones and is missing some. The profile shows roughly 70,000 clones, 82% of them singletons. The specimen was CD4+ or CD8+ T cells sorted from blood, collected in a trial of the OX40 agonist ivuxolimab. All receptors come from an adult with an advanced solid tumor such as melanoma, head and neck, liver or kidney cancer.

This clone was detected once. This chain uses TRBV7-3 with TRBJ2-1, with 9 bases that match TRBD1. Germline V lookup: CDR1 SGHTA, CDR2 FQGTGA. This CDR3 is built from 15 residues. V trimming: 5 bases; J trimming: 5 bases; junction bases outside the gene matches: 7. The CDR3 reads CASSIGTGLDNEQFF. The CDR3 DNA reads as TGTGCCAGCAGCATAGGGACAGGGCTTGACAATGAGCAGTTCTTC.

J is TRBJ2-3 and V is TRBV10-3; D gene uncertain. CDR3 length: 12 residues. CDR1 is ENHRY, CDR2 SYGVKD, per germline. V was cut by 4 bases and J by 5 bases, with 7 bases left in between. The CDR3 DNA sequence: TGTGCCATCAGTGCCTTCGAAGATACGCAGTATTTT. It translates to CAISAFEDTQYF.

CDR3 nucleotides: TGTGCCAGCACCCCCTGGGGCAGGGATCAGCCCCAGCATTTT. As protein: CASTPWGRDQPQHF. V and J are TRBV28 and TRBJ1-5, with D possibly matching TRBD1 (5 bases). Deletions cut 7 bases from V and 5 bases from J, with 15 bases between. The CDR3 is made up of 14 amino acids. Germline values: CDR1 MDHEN, CDR2 SYDVKM.

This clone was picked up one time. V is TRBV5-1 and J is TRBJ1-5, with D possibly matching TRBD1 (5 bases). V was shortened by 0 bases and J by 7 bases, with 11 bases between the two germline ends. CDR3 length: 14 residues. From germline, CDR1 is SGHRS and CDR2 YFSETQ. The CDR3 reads CASSLAGTGQPQHF. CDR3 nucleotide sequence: TGCGCCAGCAGCTTGGCGGGGACGGGACAGCCCCAGCATTTT. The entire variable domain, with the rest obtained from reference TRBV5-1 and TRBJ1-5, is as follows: KAGVTQTPRYLIKTRGQQVTLSCSPISGHRSVSWYQQTPGQGLQFLFEYFSETQRNKGNFPGRFSGRQFSNSRSEMNVSTLELGDSALYLCASSLAGTGQPQHFGDGTRLSIL.

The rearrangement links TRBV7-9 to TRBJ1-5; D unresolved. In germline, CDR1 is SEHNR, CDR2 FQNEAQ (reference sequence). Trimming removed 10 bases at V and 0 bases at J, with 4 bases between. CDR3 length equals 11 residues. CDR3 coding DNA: TGTGCCAACCCTAGCAATCAGCCCCAGCATTTT. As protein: CANPSNQPQHF.

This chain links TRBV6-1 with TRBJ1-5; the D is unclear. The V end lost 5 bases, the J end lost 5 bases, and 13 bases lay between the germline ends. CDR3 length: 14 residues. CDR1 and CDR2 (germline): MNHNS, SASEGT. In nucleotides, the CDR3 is TGTGCCAGCAGTTGGTCCGTTAGGGATCAGCCCCAGCATTTT. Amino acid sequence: CASSWSVRDQPQHF.

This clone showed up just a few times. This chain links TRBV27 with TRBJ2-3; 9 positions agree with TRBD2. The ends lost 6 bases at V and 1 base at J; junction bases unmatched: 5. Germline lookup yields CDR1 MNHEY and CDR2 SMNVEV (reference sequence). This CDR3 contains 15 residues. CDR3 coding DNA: TGTGCCAGCAGGGGGGTAGCGGGGGGCACAGATACGCAGTATTTT. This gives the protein CASRGVAGGTDTQYF.

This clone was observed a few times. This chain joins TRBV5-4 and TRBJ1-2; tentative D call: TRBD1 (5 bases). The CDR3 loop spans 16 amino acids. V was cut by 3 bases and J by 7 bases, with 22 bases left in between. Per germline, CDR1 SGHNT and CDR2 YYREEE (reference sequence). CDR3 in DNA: TGTGCCAGCAGCTCGGGGTGGGACCCCGGAGGTCGTGGCTACACCTTC. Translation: CASSSGWDPGGRGYTF.

The CDR3 protein is CASSLRGRGYTF. For the CDR3, the DNA is TGTGCCAGCAGTTTGAGAGGGCGAGGCTACACCTTC. V is TRBV27 and J is TRBJ1-2; D is undetermined. Deletions cut 3 bases from V and 8 bases from J, with 10 bases between. Per germline, CDR1 MNHEY and CDR2 SMNVEV (reference sequence). This CDR3 is 12 amino acids long.

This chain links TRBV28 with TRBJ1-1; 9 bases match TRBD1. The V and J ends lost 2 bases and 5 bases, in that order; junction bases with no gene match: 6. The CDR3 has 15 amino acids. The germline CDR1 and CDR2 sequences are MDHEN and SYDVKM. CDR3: CASSLLGQGRTEAFF. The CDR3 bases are TGTGCCAGCAGTTTACTGGGACAGGGAAGGACTGAAGCTTTCTTT.

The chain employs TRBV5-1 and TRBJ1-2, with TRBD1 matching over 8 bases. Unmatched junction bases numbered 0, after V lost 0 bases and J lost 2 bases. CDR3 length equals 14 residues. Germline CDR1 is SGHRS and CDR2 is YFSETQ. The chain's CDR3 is CASSLDRGNYGYTF. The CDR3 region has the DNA TGCGCCAGCAGCTTGGACAGGGGGAACTATGGCTACACCTTC.

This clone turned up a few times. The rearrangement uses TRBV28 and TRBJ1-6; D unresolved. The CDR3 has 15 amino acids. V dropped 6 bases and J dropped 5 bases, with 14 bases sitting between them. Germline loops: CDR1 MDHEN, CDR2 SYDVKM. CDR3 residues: CASRSSMSDNSPLHF. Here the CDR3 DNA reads TGTGCCAGCAGATCTTCTATGTCAGATAATTCACCCCTCCACTTT.

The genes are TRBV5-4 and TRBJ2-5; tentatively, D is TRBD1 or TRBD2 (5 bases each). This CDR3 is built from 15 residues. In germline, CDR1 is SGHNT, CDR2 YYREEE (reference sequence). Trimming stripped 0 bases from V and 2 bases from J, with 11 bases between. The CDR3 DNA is TGTGCCAGCAGCTTGGAGCAGTGGGGGCAAGAGACCCAGTACTTC. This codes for CASSLEQWGQETQYF. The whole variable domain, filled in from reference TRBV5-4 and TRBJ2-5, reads ETGVTQSPTHLIKTRGQQVTLRCSSQSGHNTVSWYQQALGQGPQFIFQYYREEENGRGNFPPRFSGLQFPNYSSELNVNALELDDSALYLCASSLEQWGQETQYFGPGTRLLVL.

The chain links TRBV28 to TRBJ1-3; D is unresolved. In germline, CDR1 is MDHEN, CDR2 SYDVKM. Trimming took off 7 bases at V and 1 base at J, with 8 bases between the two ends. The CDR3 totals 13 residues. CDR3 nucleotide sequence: TGTGCCAGCACCAGCCGTTCTGGAAACACCATATATTTT. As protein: CASTSRSGNTIYF. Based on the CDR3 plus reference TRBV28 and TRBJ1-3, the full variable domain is DVKVTQSSRYLVKRTGEKVFLECVQDMDHENMFWYRQDPGLGLRLIYFSYDVKMKEKGDIPEGYSVSREKKERFSLILESASTNQTSMYLCASTSRSGNTIYFGEGSWLTVV.

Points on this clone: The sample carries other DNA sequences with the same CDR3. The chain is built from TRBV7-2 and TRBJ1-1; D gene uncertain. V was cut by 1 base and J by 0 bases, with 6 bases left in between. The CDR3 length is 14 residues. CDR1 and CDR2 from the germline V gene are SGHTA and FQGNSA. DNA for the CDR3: TGTGCCAGCAGCTTAGGTGGGATGAACACTGAAGCTTTCTTT. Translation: CASSLGGMNTEAFF. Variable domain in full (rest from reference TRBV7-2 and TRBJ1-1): GAGVSQSPSNKVTEKGKDVELRCDPISGHTALYWYRQSLGQGLEFLIYFQGNSAPDKSGLPSDRFSAERTGGSVSTLTIQRTQQEDSAVYLCASSLGGMNTEAFFGQGTRLTVV.

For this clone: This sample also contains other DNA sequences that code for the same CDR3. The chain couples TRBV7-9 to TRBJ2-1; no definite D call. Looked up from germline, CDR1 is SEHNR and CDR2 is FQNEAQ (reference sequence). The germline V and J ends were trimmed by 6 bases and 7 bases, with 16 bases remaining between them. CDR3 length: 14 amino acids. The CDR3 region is CASSLVNTDNEQFF. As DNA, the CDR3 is TGTGCCAGCAGTCTAGTTAATACTGATAATGAGCAGTTCTTC.

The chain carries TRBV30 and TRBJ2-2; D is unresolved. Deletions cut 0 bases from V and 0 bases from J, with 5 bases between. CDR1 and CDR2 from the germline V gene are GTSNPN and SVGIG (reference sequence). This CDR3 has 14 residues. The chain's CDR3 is CAWSVIANTGELFF. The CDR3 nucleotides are TGTGCCTGGAGTGTAATTGCGAACACCGGGGAGCTGTTTTTT.

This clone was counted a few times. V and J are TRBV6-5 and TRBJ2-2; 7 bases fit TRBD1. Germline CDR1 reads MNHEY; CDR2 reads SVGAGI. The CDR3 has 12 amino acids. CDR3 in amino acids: CGTGAGAGELFF. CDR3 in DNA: TGTGGGACAGGCGCTGGCGCCGGGGAGCTGTTTTTT.

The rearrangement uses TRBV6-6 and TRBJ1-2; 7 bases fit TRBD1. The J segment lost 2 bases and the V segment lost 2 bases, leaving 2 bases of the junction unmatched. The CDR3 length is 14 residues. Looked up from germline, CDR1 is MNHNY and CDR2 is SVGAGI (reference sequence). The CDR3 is CASSYLRGNYGYTF. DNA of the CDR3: TGTGCCAGCAGTTACCTCAGGGGGAACTATGGCTACACCTTC.

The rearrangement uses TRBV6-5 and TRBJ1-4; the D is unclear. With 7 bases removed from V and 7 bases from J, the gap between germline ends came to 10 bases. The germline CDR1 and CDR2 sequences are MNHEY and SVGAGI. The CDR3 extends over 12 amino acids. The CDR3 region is CASTWTREKLFF. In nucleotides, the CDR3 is TGTGCCAGCACCTGGACCCGTGAAAAACTGTTTTTT.

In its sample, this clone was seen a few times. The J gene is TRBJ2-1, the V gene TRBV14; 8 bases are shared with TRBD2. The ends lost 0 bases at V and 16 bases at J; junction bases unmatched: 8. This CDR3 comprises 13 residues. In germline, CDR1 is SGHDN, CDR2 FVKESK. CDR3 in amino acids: CASSQDGHGRAFF. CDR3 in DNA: TGTGCCAGCAGCCAAGATGGTCACGGGAGGGCCTTCTTC.

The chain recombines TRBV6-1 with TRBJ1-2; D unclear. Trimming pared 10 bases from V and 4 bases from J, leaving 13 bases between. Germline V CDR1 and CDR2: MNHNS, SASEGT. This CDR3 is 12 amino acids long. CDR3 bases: TGTGCCACCTCTCTGAGTGTCTATGGCTACACCTTC. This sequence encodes CATSLSVYGYTF.

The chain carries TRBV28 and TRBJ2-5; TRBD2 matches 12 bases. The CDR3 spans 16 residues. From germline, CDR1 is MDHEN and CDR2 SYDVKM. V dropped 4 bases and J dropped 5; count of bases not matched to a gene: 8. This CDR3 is CASSSASGGAYETQYF. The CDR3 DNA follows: TGTGCCAGCAGTTCAGCTAGCGGGGGGGCCTACGAGACCCAGTACTTC.

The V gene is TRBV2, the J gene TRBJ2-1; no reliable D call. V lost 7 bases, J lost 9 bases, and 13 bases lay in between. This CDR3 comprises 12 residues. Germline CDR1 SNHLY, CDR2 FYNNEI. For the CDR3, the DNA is TGTGCCAGCAAGTTTAACTCTGGTGAGCAGTTCTTC. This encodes CASKFNSGEQFF.

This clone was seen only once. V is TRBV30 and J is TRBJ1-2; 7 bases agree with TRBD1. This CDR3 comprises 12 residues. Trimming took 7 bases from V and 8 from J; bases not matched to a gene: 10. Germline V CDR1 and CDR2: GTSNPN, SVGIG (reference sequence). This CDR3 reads CAYNRDSDGYTF. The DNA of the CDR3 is TGTGCCTATAACCGGGACAGCGACGGCTACACCTTC. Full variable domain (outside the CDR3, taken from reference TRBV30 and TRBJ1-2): SQTIHQWPATLVQPVGSPLSLECTVEGTSNPNLYWYRQAAGRGLQLLFYSVGIGQISSEVPQNLSASRPQDRQFILSSKKLLLSDSGFYLCAYNRDSDGYTFGSGTRLTVV.

The CDR3 nucleotides are TGTGCCAGTAGTATCGGGTATACGGGCAATCAGCCCCAGCATTTT. Translation: CASSIGYTGNQPQHF. The genes are TRBV19 and TRBJ1-5; no clear D gene. Germline-derived CDR1 and CDR2 are LNHDA and SQIVND (reference sequence). The CDR3 contains 15 residues. Between the trimmed V and J ends, which lost 3 bases and 2 bases, there was a span of 11 bases.

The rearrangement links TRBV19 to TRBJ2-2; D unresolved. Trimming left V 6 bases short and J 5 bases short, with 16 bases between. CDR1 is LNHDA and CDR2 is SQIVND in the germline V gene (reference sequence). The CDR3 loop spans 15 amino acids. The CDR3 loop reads CASRRRSLDTGELFF. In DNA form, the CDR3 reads TGTGCCAGTAGACGACGGAGCTTAGATACCGGGGAGCTGTTTTTT.

In nucleotides, the CDR3 is TGTGCCAGCAGCTTAGGCGTCTACGAGCAGTACTTC. Amino acids: CASSLGVYEQYF. The chain employs TRBV11-2 and TRBJ2-7; D remains ambiguous. This CDR3 region has 12 residues. V lost 1 base, J lost 3 bases, and 4 bases lay in between. From germline, CDR1 is SGHAT and CDR2 FQNNGV.

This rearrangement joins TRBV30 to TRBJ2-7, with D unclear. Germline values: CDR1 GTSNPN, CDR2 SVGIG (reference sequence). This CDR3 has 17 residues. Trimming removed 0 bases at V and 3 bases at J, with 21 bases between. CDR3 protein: CAWSVQTNRLPNYEQYF. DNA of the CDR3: TGTGCCTGGAGTGTACAGACGAACCGGCTCCCCAACTACGAGCAGTACTTC.

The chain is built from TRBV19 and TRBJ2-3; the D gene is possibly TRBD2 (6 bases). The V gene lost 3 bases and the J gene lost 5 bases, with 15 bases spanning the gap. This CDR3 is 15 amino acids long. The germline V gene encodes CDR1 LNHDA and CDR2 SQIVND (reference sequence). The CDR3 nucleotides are TGTGCCAGTAGTATGTCGGGGCGGGATGGAGATACGCAGTATTTT. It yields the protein CASSMSGRDGDTQYF.

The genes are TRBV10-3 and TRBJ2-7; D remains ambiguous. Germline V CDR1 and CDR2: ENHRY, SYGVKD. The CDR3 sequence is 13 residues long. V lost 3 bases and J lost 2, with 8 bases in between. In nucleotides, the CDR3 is TGTGCCATCAGTGACGTACCAGCCTACGAGCAGTACGTC. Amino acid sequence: CAISDVPAYEQYV.

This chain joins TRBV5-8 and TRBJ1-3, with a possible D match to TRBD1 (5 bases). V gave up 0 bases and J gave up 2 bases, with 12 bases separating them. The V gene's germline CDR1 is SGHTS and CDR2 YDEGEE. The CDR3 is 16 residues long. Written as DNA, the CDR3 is TGTGCCAGCAGCTTGGAGGGTCAGGGTCCTGGAAACACCATATATTTT. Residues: CASSLEGQGPGNTIYF.